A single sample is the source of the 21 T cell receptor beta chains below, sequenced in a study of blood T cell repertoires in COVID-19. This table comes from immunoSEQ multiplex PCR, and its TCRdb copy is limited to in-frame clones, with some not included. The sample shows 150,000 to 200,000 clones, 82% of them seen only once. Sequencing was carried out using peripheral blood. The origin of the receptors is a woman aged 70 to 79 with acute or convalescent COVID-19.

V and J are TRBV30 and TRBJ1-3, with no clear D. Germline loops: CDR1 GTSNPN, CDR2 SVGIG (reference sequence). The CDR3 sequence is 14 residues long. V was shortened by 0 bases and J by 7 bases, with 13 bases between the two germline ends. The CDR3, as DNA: TGTGCCTGGAGTGTAGTGAATAAGGAGAACACCATATATTTT. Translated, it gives CAWSVVNKENTIYF.

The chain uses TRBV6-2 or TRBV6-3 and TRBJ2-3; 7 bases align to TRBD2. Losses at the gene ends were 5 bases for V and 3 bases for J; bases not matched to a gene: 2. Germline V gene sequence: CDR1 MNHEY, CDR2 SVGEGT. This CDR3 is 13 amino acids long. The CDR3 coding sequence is TGTGCCAGCAGTCTAGCGGAAACAGATACGCAGTATTTT. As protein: CASSLAETDTQYF.

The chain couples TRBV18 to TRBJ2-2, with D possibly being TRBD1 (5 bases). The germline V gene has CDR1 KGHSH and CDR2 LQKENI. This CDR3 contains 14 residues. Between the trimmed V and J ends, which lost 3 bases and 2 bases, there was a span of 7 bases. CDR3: CASSPDSNTGELFF. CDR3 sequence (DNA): TGTGCCAGCTCACCTGACAGTAACACCGGGGAGCTGTTTTTT.

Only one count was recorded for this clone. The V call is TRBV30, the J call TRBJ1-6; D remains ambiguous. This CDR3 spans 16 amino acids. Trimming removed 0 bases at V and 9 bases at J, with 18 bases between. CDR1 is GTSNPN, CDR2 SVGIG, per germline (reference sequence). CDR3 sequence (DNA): TGTGCCTGGAGTGTACCTCTGGACGGGCGGGGTTCACCCCTCCACTTT. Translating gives CAWSVPLDGRGSPLHF.

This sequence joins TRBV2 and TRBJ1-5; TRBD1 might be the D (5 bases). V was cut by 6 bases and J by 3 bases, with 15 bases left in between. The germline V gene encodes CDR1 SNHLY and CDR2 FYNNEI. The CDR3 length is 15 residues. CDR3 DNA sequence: TGTGCCAGCAGCGCAGGGCTTGGCGACAATCAGCCCCAGCATTTT. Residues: CASSAGLGDNQPQHF.

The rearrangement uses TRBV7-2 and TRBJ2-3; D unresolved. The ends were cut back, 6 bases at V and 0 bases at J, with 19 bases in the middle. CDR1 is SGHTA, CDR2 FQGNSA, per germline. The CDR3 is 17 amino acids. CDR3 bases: TGTGCCAGCAGACTTCTAGAGATCGGCGCAAGCACAGATACGCAGTATTTT. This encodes CASRLLEIGASTDTQYF.

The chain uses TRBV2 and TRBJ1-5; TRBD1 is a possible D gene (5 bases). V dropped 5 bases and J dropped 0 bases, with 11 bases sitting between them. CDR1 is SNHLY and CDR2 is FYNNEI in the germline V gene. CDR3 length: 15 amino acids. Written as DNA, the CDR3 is TGTGCCAGCAGTACTCAGGGACTTAGCAATCAGCCCCAGCATTTT. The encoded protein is CASSTQGLSNQPQHF.

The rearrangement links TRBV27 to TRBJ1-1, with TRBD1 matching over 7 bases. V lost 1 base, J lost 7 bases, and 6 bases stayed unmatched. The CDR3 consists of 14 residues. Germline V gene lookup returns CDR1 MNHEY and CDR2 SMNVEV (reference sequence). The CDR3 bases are TGTGCCAGCAGTTTATATGGGACAGCCTTTGAAGCTTTCTTT. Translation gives CASSLYGTAFEAFF.

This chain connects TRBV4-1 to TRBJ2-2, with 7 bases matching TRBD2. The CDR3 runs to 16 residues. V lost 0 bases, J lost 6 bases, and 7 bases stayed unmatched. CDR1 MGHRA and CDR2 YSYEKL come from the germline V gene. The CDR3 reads CASSQDLAGVAGELFF. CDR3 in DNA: TGCGCCAGCAGCCAAGATCTTGCGGGAGTTGCCGGGGAGCTGTTTTTT.

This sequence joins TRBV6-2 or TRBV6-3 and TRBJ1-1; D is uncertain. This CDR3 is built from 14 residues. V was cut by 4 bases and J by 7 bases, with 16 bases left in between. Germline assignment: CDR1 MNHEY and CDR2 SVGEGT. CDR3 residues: CASSFEAYAGEAFF. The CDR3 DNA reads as TGTGCCAGCAGTTTCGAGGCATATGCGGGTGAAGCTTTCTTT.

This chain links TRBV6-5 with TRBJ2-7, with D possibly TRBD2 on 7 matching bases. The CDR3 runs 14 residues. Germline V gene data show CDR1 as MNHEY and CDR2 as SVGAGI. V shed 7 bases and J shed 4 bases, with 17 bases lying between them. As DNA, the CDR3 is TGTGCCAGCACCCAGGGAGGGGGGGTGTACGAGCAGTACTTC. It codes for CASTQGGGVYEQYF.

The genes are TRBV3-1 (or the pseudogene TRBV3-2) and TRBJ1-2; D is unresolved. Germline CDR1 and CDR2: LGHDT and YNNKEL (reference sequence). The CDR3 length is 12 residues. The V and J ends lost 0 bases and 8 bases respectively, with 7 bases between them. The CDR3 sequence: CASSQDGVGYTF. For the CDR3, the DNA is TGTGCCAGCAGCCAAGACGGGGTCGGCTACACCTTC.

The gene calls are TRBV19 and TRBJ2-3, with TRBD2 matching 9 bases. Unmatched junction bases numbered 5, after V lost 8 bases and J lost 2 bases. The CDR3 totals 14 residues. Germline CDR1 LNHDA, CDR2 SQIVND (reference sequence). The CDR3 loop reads CASALAGHTDTQYF. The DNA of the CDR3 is TGTGCCAGTGCGCTAGCGGGACACACAGATACGCAGTATTTT.

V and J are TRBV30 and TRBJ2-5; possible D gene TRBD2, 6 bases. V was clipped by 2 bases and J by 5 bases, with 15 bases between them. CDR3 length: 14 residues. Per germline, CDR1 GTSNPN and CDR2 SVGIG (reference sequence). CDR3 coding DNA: TGTGCCTGGAGTCCCCTGGGAGGAACGGAGACCCAGTACTTC. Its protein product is CAWSPLGGTETQYF.

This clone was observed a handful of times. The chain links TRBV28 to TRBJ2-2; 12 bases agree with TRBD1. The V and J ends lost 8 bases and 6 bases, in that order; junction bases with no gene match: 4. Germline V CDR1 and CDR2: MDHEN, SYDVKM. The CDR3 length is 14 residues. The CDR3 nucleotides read TGTGCCAGCGTCCGGGACAGGGGGCCCGGGGAGCTGTTTTTT. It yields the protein CASVRDRGPGELFF.

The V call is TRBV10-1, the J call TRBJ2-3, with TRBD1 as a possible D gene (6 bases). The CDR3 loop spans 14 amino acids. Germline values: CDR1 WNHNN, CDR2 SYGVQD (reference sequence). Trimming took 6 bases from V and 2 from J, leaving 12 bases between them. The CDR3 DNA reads TGCGCCAGCAGCCGGACAGTACTCACAGATACGCAGTATTTT. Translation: CASSRTVLTDTQYF.

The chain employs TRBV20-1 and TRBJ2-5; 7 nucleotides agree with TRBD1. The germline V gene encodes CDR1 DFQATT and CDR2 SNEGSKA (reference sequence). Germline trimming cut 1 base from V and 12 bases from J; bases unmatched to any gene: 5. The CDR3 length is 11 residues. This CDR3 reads CSARGRDREYF. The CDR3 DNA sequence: TGCAGTGCTAGAGGTCGGGACAGAGAGTACTTC.

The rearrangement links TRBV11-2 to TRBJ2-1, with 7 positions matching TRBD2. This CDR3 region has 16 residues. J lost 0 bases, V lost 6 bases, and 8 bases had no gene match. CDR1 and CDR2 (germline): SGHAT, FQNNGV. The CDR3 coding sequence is TGTGCCAGCAGTTCTATTCTAGCGGACTCCTACAATGAGCAGTTCTTC. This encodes CASSSILADSYNEQFF.

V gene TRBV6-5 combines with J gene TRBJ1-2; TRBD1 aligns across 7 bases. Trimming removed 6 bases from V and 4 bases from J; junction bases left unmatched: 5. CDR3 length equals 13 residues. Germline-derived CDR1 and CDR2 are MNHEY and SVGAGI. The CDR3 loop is CASRMTGSYGYTF. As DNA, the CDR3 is TGTGCCAGCAGAATGACAGGGTCCTATGGCTACACCTTC.

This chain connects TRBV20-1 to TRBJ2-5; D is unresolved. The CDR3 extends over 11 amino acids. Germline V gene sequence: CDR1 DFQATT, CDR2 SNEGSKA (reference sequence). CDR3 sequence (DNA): TGCAGCCACTTCCTCGGGGAGACCCAGTACTTC. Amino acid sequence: CSHFLGETQYF.

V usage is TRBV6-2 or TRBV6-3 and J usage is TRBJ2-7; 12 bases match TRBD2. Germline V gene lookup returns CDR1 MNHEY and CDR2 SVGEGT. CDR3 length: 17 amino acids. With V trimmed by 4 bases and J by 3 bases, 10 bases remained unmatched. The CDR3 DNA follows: TGTGCCAGCAGTTCCAGGACTAGCGGGGCTAGGGGCTACGAGCAGTACTTC. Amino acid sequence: CASSSRTSGARGYEQYF.